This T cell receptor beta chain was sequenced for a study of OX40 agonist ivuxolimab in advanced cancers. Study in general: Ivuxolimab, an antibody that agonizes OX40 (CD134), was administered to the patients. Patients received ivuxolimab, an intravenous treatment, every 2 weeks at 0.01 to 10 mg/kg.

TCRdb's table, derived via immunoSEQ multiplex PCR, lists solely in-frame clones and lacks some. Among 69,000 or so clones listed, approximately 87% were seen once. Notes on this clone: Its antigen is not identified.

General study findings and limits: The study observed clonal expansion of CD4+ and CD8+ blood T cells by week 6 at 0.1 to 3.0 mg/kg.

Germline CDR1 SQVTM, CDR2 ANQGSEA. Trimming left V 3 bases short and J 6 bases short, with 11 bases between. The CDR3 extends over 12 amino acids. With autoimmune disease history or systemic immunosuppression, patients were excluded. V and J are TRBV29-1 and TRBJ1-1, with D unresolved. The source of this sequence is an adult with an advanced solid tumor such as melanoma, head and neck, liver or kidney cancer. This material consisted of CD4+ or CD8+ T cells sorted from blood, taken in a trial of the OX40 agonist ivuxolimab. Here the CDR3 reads CSVEDPHPEAFF. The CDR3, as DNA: TGCAGCGTTGAGGACCCCCACCCTGAAGCTTTCTTT.